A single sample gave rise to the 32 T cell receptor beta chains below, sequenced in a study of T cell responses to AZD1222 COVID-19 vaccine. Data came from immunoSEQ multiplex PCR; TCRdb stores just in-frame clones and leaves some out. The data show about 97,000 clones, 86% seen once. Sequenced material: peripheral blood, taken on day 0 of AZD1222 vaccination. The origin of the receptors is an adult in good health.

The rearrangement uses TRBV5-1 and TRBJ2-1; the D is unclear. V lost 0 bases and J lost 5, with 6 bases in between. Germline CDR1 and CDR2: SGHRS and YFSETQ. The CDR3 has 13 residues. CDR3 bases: TGCGCCAGCAGCTTGGTCGAAAACAATGAGCAGTTCTTC. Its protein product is CASSLVENNEQFF.

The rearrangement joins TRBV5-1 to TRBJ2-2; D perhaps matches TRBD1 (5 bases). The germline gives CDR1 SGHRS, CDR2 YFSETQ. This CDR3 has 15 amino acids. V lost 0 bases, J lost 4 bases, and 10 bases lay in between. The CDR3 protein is CASSLEGVGTGELFF. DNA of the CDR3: TGCGCCAGCAGCTTGGAAGGGGTCGGCACCGGGGAGCTGTTTTTT.

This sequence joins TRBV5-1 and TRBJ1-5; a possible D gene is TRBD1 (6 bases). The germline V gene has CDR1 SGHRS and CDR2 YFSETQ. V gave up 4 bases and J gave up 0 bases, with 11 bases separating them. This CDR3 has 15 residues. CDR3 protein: CASSPGGYSNQPQHF. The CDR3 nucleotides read TGCGCCAGCAGCCCCGGGGGCTATAGCAATCAGCCCCAGCATTTT. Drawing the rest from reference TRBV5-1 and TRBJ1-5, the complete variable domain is KAGVTQTPRYLIKTRGQQVTLSCSPISGHRSVSWYQQTPGQGLQFLFEYFSETQRNKGNFPGRFSGRQFSNSRSEMNVSTLELGDSALYLCASSPGGYSNQPQHFGDGTRLSIL.

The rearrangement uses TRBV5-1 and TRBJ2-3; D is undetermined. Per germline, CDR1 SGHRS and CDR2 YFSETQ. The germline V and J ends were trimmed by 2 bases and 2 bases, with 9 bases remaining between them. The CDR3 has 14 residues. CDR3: CASSFRPPTDTQYF. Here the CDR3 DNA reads TGCGCCAGCAGCTTCCGTCCACCCACAGATACGCAGTATTTT. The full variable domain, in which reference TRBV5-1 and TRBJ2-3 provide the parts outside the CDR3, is KAGVTQTPRYLIKTRGQQVTLSCSPISGHRSVSWYQQTPGQGLQFLFEYFSETQRNKGNFPGRFSGRQFSNSRSEMNVSTLELGDSALYLCASSFRPPTDTQYFGPGTRLTVL.

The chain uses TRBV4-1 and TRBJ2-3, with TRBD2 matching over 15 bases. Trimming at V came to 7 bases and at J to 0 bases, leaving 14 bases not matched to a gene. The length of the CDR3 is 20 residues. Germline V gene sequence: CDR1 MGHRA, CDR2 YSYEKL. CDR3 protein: CASKKLGLAGGRFSTDTQYF. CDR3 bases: TGCGCCAGCAAAAAACTGGGACTAGCGGGGGGCCGCTTCAGCACAGATACGCAGTATTTT.

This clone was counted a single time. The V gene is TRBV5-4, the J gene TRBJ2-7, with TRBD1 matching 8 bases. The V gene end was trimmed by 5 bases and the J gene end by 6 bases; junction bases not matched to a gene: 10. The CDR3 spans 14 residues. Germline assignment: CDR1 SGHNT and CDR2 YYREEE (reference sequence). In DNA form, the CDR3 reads TGTGCCAGCAGAGGGACAGGCCTTTGGGCCGAGCAGTACTTC. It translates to CASRGTGLWAEQYF.

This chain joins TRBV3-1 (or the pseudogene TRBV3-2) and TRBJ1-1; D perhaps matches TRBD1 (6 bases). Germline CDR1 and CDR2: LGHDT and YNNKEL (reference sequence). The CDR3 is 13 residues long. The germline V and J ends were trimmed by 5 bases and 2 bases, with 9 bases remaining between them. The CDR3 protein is CASSETGNTEAFF. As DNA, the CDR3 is TGTGCCAGCAGCGAGACAGGAAACACTGAAGCTTTCTTT.

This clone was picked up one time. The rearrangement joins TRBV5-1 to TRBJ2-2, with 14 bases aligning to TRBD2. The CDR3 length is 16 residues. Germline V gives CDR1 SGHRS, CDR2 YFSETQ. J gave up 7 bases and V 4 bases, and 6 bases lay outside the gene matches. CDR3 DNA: TGCGCCAGCAGCCGCGGACTAGCGGGAGGTGTCGGGGAGCTGTTTTTT. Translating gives CASSRGLAGGVGELFF.

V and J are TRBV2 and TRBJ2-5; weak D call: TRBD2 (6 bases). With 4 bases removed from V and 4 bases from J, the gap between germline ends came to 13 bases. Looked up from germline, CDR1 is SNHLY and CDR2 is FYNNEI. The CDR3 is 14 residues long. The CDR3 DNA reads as TGTGCCAGCAGTGCGGGACTTCAAGGAGAGACCCAGTACTTC. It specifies CASSAGLQGETQYF.

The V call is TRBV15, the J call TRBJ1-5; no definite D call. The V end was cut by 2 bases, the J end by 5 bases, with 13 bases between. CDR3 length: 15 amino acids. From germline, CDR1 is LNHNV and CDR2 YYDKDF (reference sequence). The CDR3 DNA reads TGTGCCACCAGCAGATCAAGAGATTCCTATCAGCCCCAGCATTTT. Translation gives CATSRSRDSYQPQHF.

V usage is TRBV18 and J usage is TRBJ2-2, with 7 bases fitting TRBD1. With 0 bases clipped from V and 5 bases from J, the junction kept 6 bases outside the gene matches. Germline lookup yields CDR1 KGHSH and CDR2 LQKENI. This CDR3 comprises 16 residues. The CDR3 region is CASSPPRGLGTGELFF. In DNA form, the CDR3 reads TGTGCCAGCTCACCACCGAGGGGGCTGGGGACCGGGGAGCTGTTTTTT.

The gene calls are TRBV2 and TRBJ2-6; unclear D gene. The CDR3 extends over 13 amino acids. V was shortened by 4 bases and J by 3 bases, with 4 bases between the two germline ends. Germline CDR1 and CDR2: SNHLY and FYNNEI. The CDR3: CASSANGANVLTF. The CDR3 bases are TGTGCCAGCAGTGCCAATGGGGCCAACGTCCTGACTTTC.

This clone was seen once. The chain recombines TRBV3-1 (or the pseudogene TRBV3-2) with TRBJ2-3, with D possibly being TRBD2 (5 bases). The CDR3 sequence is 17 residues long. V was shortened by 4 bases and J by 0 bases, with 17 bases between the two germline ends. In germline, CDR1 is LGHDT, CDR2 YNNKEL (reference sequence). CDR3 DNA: TGTGCCAGCAGCCCCAGAGGAGCGGCTGATAGCACAGATACGCAGTATTTT. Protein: CASSPRGAADSTDTQYF.

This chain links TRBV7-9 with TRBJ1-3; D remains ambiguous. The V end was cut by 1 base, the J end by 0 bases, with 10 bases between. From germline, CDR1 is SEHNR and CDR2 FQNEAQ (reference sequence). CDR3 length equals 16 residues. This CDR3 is CASSLESGLSGNTIYF. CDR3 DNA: TGTGCCAGCAGCTTAGAATCCGGACTCTCTGGAAACACCATATATTTT.

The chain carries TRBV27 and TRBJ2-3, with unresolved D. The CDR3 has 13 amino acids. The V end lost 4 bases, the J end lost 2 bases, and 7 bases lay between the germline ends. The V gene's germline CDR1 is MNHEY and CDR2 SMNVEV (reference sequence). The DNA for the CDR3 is TGTGCCAGCAGTTCCCCTATCACAGATACGCAGTATTTT. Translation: CASSSPITDTQYF.

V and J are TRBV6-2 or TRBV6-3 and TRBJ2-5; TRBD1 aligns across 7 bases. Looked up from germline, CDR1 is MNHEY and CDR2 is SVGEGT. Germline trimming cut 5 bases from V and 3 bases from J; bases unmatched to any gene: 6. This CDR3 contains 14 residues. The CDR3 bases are TGTGCCAGCAGTCGTGGACAGGCTGAAGAGACCCAGTACTTC. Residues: CASSRGQAEETQYF.

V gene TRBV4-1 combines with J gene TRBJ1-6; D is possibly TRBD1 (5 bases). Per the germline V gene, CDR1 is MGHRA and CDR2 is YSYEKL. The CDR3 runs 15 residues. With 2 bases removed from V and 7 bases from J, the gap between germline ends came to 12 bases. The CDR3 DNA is TGCGCCAGCAGCCAACTGGGGCTCCACAATTCACCCCTCCACTTT. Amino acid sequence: CASSQLGLHNSPLHF.

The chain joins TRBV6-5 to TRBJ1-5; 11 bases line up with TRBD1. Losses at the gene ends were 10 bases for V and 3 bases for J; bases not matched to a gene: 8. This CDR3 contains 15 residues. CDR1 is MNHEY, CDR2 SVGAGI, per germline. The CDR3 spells CATLMDRGPNQPQHF. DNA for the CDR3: TGTGCCACCCTGATGGACAGGGGGCCCAATCAGCCCCAGCATTTT.

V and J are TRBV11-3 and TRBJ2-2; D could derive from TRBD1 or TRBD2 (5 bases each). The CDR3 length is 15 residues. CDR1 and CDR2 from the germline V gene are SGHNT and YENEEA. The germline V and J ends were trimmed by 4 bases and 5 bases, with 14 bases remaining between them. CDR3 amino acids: CASSYTGGGTGELFF. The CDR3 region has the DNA TGTGCCAGCAGCTACACCGGTGGGGGAACCGGGGAGCTGTTTTTT.

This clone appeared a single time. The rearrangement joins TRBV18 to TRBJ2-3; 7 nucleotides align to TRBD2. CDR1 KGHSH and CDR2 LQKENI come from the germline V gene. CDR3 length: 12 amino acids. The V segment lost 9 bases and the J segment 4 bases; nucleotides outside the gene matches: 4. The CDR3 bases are TGTGCCAGTGCGGGGGACTCAGATACGCAGTATTTT. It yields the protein CASAGDSDTQYF. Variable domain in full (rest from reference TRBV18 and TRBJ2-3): NAGVMQNPRHLVRRRGQEARLRCSPMKGHSHVYWYRQLPEEGLKFMVYLQKENIIDESGMPKERFSAEFPKEGPSILRIQQVVRGDSAAYFCASAGDSDTQYFGPGTRLTVL.

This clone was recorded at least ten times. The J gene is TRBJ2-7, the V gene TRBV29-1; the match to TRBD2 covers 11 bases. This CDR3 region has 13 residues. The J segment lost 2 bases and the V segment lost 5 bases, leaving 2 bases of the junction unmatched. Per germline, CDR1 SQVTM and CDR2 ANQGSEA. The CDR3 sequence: CSVKTSGTYEQYF. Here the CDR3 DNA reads TGCAGCGTTAAGACTAGCGGGACCTACGAGCAGTACTTC.

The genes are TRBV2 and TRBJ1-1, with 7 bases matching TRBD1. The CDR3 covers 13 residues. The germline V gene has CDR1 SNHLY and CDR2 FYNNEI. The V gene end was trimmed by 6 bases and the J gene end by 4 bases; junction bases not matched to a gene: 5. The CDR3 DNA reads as TGTGCCAGCAGGTGGGGACAGACCACTGAAGCTTTCTTT. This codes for CASRWGQTTEAFF.

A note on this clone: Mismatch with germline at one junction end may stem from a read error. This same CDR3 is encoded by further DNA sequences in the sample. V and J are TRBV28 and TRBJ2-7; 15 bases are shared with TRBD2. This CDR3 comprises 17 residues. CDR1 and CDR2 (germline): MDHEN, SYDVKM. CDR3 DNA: TGTGCCAGTCCCGGGACTAGCGGGAGGAAGGTTGTTCGCGAGCAATACTTC. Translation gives CASPGTSGRKVVREQYF.

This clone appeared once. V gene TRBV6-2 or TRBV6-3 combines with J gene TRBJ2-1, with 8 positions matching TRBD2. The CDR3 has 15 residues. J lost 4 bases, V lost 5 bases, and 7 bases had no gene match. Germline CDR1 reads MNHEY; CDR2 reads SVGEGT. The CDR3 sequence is CASSTGTRVYNEQFF. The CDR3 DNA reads TGTGCCAGCAGTACCGGGACTAGGGTTTACAATGAGCAGTTCTTC.

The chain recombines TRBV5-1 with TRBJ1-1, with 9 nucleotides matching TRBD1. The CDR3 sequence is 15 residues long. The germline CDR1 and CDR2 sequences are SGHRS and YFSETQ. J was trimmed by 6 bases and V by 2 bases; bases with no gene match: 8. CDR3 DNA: TGCGCCAGCAGCTTACAACCGGGACAGGGTTCTGAAGCTTTCTTT. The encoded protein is CASSLQPGQGSEAFF.

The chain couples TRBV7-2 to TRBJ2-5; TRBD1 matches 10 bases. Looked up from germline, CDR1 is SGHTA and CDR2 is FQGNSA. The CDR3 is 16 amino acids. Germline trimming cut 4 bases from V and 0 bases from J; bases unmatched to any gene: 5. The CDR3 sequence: CASSSRTGGNQETQYF. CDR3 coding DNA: TGTGCCAGCAGCTCCCGGACAGGGGGGAACCAAGAGACCCAGTACTTC.

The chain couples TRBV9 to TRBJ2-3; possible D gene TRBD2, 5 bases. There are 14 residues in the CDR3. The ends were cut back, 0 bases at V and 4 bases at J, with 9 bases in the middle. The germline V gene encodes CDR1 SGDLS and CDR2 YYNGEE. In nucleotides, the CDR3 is TGTGCCAGCAGCGTAGAAGAGGGCTCAGATACGCAGTATTTT. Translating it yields CASSVEEGSDTQYF.

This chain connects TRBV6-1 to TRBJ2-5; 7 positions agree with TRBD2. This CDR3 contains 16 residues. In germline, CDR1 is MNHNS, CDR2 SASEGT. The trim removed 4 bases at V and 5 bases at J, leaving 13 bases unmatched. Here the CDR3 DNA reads TGTGCCAGCAGTGTCCTGAGCGGGGCCAGGGAGGAGACCCAGTACTTC. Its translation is CASSVLSGAREETQYF.

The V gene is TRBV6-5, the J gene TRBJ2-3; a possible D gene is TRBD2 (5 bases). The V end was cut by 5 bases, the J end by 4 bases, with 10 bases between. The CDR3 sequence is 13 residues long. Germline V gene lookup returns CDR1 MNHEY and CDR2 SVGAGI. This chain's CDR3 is CASSTALADTQYF. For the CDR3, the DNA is TGTGCCAGCAGTACGGCACTAGCAGATACGCAGTATTTT.

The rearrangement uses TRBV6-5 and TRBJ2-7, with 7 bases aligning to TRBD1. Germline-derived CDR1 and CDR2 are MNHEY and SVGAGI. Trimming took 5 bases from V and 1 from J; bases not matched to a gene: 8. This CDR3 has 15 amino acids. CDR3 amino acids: CASSQATGRSYEQYF. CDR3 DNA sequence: TGTGCCAGCAGTCAGGCGACAGGGCGGTCCTACGAGCAGTACTTC.

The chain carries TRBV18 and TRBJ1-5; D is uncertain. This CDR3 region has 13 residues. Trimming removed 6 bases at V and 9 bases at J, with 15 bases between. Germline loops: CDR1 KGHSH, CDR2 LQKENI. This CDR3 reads CASSLDKDLPQHF. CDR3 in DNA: TGTGCCAGCTCCCTTGACAAAGATCTGCCCCAGCATTTT. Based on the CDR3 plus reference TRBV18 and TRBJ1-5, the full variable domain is NAGVMQNPRHLVRRRGQEARLRCSPMKGHSHVYWYRQLPEEGLKFMVYLQKENIIDESGMPKERFSAEFPKEGPSILRIQQVVRGDSAAYFCASSLDKDLPQHFGDGTRLSIL.

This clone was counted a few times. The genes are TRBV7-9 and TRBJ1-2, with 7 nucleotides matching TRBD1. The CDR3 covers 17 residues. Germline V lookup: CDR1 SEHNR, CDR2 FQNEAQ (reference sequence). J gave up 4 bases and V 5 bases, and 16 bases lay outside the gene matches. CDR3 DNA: TGTGCCAGCAGCGTCACCGGGACAGACGTTTCGGGCTATGGCTACACCTTC. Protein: CASSVTGTDVSGYGYTF.